Listed below are T cell receptor beta chains from one sample, sequenced in a study of T cells in Graves' hyperthyroidism and ophthalmopathy. TCRdb processed the multiplex PCR reads anew with MiXCR; each CDR3 protein has one entry. The sample shows 550,000 to 650,000 distinct CDR3 sequences, approximately 15% of them seen only once. The sequencing sample was made of blood. These receptors originate from a woman aged 25 to 39 with Graves' hyperthyroidism that later progressed to Graves' ophthalmopathy. CDR3s include the opening cysteine and the closing phenylalanine or tryptophan. A D gene is named only where the DNA matches it firmly. Clone size is not always given. Where it is, it says once, few, many or a class for expanded clones.

>-|TRBV5-1|once|TRBJ2-7
TGCGCCAGCAGCCCTGAGCAGGGGATCTACGAGCAGTACTTC
CASSPEQGIYEQYF
>-|TRBV3-1|many|TRBJ1-2
TGTGCCAGCAGCCCCACAGGGATTGGAGCGTATGGCTACACCTTC
CASSPTGIGAYGYTF
>-|TRBV5-1|-|TRBJ2-7
TGCGCCAGCAGCTCACATCCCGAGGGCTTCTACAGCGAGCAGTACTTC
CASSSHPEGFYSEQYF
>-|TRBV7-3|many|TRBJ2-1
TGTGCCAGCTCCAACGCCGGGGCGCCCGAGCAGTTCTTC
CASSNAGAPEQFF
>-|TRBV6-1|many|TRBJ2-7
TGTGCCAGCAGTGAAGCCGGGAGCTCCTACGAGCAGTACTTC
CASSEAGSSYEQYF
>TRBD1|TRBV24-1|many|TRBJ2-5
TGTGCCACCAGTGACCGCAGACAGGGGTCCCTCGGAGAGACCCAGTACTTC
CATSDRRQGSLGETQYF
>-|TRBV25-1|-|TRBJ2-1
TGTGCCAGCAGTTGGGAAAGGAAACTGCGAAATGAGCAGTTCTTC
CASSWERKLRNEQFF
>-|TRBV6-1|many|TRBJ2-7
TGTGCCAGCAGTGAAACAGCCTACGAGCAGTACTTC
CASSETAYEQYF
>TRBD1|TRBV30|few|TRBJ1-4
TGTGCCTTAGACAGGGGTGGGACTTTCCAGTTTTTT
CALDRGGTFQFF
>-|TRBV7-9|many|TRBJ1-1
TGTGTGACGGCGGTCGATGGGGACACTGAAGCTTTCTTT
CVTAVDGDTEAFF
>TRBD2|TRBV5-1|many|TRBJ2-2
TGCGCCAGCAGCTTCCTAGCGGGATCGAACACCGGGGAGCTGTTTTTT
CASSFLAGSNTGELFF
>-|TRBV29-1|many|TRBJ2-3
TGCAGCGTTCAGGGGAGGACCTCAGATACGCAGTATTTT
CSVQGRTSDTQYF
>TRBD1|TRBV6-1|few|TRBJ1-2
TGTGCCAGCAGCACACAGGGGGCGAATGGCTATGGCTACACCTTC
CASSTQGANGYGYTF
>-|TRBV25-1|many|TRBJ2-7
TGTGCCAGCCTGGAAGGTGACTTACGGGGACGGCGCTCCTACGAGCAGTACTTC
CASLEGDLRGRRSYEQYF
>-|TRBV4-3|-|TRBJ1-3
TGCGCCAGCAGCCAAGATTTCTCGGGAAACACCATATATTTT
CASSQDFSGNTIYF
>-|TRBV2|many|TRBJ2-3
TGTGCCAGCAGTGGGACACAGGGCACAGATACGCAGTATTTT
CASSGTQGTDTQYF
>TRBD1|TRBV7-2|many|TRBJ2-6
TGTGCCAGCAGCGTATCTACAGGGGCCCTCTCTGGGGCCAACGTCCTGACTTTC
CASSVSTGALSGANVLTF
>-|TRBV12-3/TRBV12-4|many|TRBJ1-5
TGTGCCAGCAGTTTAGTTGGGCGAGGTCAGCCCCAGCATTTT
CASSLVGRGQPQHF
>TRBD2|TRBV7-3|many|TRBJ2-1
TGTGCCAGCAGCATTCAAGCGGGATCTCTGAATGAGCAGTTCTTC
CASSIQAGSLNEQFF
>TRBD1|TRBV19|-|TRBJ1-2
TGTGCCAGTAGAAAACAGGGGGTGGATGGCTACACCTTC
CASRKQGVDGYTF
>-|TRBV28|many|TRBJ2-3
TGTGCCAGCACCCTCACAGATACGCAGTATTTT
CASTLTDTQYF
>TRBD2|TRBV11-1|once|TRBJ2-7
TGTGCCAGCAGCTTAGAGGGCGGGAGCGCCGACGAGCAGTACTTC
CASSLEGGSADEQYF
>TRBD1|TRBV29-1|many|TRBJ2-5
TGCAGCGTTGATGGGGGACAGGGGGCCGGAGAGACCCAGTACTTC
CSVDGGQGAGETQYF
>TRBD2|TRBV7-9|-|TRBJ2-2
TGTGCCAGCAGCCAGCCCAGACTAGCGGAAAACACCGGGGAGCTGTTTTTT
CASSQPRLAENTGELFF
>-|TRBV12-3/TRBV12-4|many|TRBJ1-6
TGTGCCAGCAGTTTGGCCCGTGGGTCCGCGAATTCACCCCTCCACTTT
CASSLARGSANSPLHF
>TRBD1|TRBV5-1|many|TRBJ2-3
TGCGCCAGCAGCTCAACCGGGACAGGGTTCACAGATACGCAGTATTTT
CASSSTGTGFTDTQYF
>-|TRBV2|many|TRBJ2-7
TGTGCCAGCGTACCCGGGACGGAGAGCTCCTACGAGCAGTACTTC
CASVPGTESSYEQYF
>-|TRBV6-1|many|TRBJ2-7
TGTGCCAGCCAAGTCACGGCTTCCTACGAGCAGTACTTC
CASQVTASYEQYF
>TRBD2|TRBV20-1|few|TRBJ2-4
TGCAGTGCTAAGGAGCGGGGGGTAGCCAAAAACATTCAGTACTTC
CSAKERGVAKNIQYF
>-|TRBV30|many|TRBJ1-1
TGTGCCTGGAAGGAGAACACTGAAGCTTTCTTT
CAWKENTEAFF
>-|TRBV7-8|few|TRBJ1-5
TGTGCCAGCAGCTTTGGTCCAGTGTATCAGCCCCAGCATTTT
CASSFGPVYQPQHF
>-|TRBV2|many|TRBJ1-5
TGTGCCAGCAGTGAAATAGGACCCTATGAGCCCCAGCATTTT
CASSEIGPYEPQHF
>TRBD1|TRBV7-9|many|TRBJ2-5
TGTGCCAGCAGCTCATTCCAACAGGGGGCACTGGGGACCCAGTACTTC
CASSSFQQGALGTQYF
>-|TRBV6-1|medium-sized|TRBJ1-1
TGTGCCAGCAGTGAACATGACGGCGACACTGAAGCTTTCTTT
CASSEHDGDTEAFF
>TRBD1|TRBV10-3|once|TRBJ2-1
TGTGCCATCAGTGAGTCGAGGGGACAGGGGGCGTCTGAGCAGTTCTTC
CAISESRGQGASEQFF
>-|TRBV27|many|TRBJ2-3
TGTGCCAGCAGCCCCAGACTCGCAGATACGCAGTATTTT
CASSPRLADTQYF
>TRBD2|TRBV4-1|-|TRBJ2-7
TGCGCCAGCAGCCAACCGGGAGGGCTGAACTCCTACGAGCAGTACTTC
CASSQPGGLNSYEQYF
>-|TRBV12-3/TRBV12-4|many|TRBJ2-7
TGTGCCAGCAGTTTAGCGGAACCGGACGAGCAGTACTTC
CASSLAEPDEQYF
>-|TRBV28|few|TRBJ1-4
TGTGCCAGCCTCTCTAATGAAAAACTGTTTTTT
CASLSNEKLFF
>-|TRBV11-3|-|TRBJ2-1
TGTGCCAGCAGCTTACAGGACCAATACAATGAGCAGTTCTTC
CASSLQDQYNEQFF
>-|TRBV3-1|-|TRBJ2-7
TGTGCCAGCAGCCACCAGGTTTCCTACGAGCAGTACTTC
CASSHQVSYEQYF
>-|TRBV20-1|many|TRBJ2-1
TGCAGTGCTAGAGATTTGGGTATCAATGAGCAGTTCTTC
CSARDLGINEQFF
>TRBD2|TRBV6-1|-|TRBJ2-2
TGTGCCAGCACCCGACTAGCGGCAAACACCGGGGAGCTGTTTTTT
CASTRLAANTGELFF
>-|TRBV20-1|few|TRBJ1-1
TGCAGTGCCGCAGACATGAACACTGAAGCTTTCTTT
CSAADMNTEAFF
>TRBD2|TRBV28|few|TRBJ2-7
TGTGCCAGCGCCGGGAGGGGCTACGAGCAGTACTTC
CASAGRGYEQYF
>-|TRBV4-1|-|TRBJ1-1
TGCGCCAGCAGCCAAGCAACAAGCACTGAAGCTTTCTTT
CASSQATSTEAFF
>TRBD2|TRBV12-3/TRBV12-4|many|TRBJ2-2
TGTGCCAGCAGGAGACTAGCGGGACGTTCGGCGAACACCGGGGAGCTGTTTTTT
CASRRLAGRSANTGELFF
>TRBD1|TRBV5-1|many|TRBJ1-6
TGCGCCAGCAGCCCGGACAGGGGTTCATCACCCCTCCACTTT
CASSPDRGSSPLHF
>-|TRBV19|-|TRBJ2-7
TGTGCCAGTAGTACCGCCTGGGGGACGTCCTACGAGCAGTACTTC
CASSTAWGTSYEQYF
>-|TRBV2|many|TRBJ1-5
TGTGCCAGCACTGGGGGGTATAGCAATCAGCCCCAGCATTTT
CASTGGYSNQPQHF
>TRBD1|TRBV6-5|-|TRBJ2-1
TGTGCCAGCAGTTACGGGGACAGGGGGCTCTGGGAGCAGTTCTTC
CASSYGDRGLWEQFF